One sample yielded the 32 T cell receptor beta chains listed below, sequenced in a study of PD-L1 blockade in urothelial cancer. Produced via immunoSEQ multiplex PCR; TCRdb's table is partial and in-frame only. The sample includes 45,000 to 60,000 clones, more than 75% of them seen just once. Time point: peripheral blood 6 weeks after treatment start. The sample in question was PBMCs, obtained around atezolizumab (anti-PD-L1) treatment. The receptors here all came from a man aged 55 to 70 with urothelial cancer.

This chain joins TRBV19 and TRBJ2-3, with D tentatively TRBD1 (6 bases). Germline CDR1 reads LNHDA; CDR2 reads SQIVND (reference sequence). The CDR3 contains 14 residues. Trimming removed 3 bases from V and 3 bases from J, with 10 bases in between. The CDR3 coding sequence is TGTGCCAGTAGTATGTCAAGGGGGACAGATACGCAGTATTTT. Translation: CASSMSRGTDTQYF.

The rearrangement links TRBV7-2 to TRBJ2-1, with 8 bases identical to TRBD2. Trimming took 8 bases from V and 9 from J; bases not matched to a gene: 15. CDR1 and CDR2 from the germline V gene are SGHTA and FQGNSA. This CDR3 is 15 amino acids long. In DNA, the CDR3 is TGTGCCAGCCTTTCTTCGGGAGGGCCTGGGGGTGAGCAGTTCTTC. It encodes CASLSSGGPGGEQFF.

This clone was seen more than once but under ten times. The genes are TRBV7-9 and TRBJ2-7, with D possibly TRBD1 on 7 matching bases. Trimming removed 4 bases at V and 3 bases at J, with 13 bases between. The CDR3 covers 14 residues. The V gene's germline CDR1 is SEHNR and CDR2 FQNEAQ (reference sequence). The CDR3 loop is CASSYRQGLYEQYF. CDR3 bases: TGTGCCAGCAGCTACCGACAGGGACTCTACGAGCAGTACTTC.

This chain links TRBV2 with TRBJ1-3; D remains ambiguous. V gave up 3 bases and J gave up 4 bases, with 10 bases separating them. CDR3 size: 14 residues. The germline CDR1 and CDR2 sequences are SNHLY and FYNNEI. CDR3 protein: CASSETGNGNTIYF. CDR3 nucleotides: TGTGCCAGCAGTGAGACCGGGAACGGAAACACCATATATTTT.

V usage is TRBV6-6 and J usage is TRBJ2-3; a weak D match, TRBD2 (6 bases). This CDR3 comprises 16 residues. CDR1 and CDR2 from the germline V gene are MNHNY and SVGAGI (reference sequence). The V and J ends lost 7 bases and 2 bases respectively, with 19 bases between them. The CDR3 DNA is TGTGCCAGCACCCCCCTGGGGGACTCTACCACAGATACGCAGTATTTT. Translation: CASTPLGDSTTDTQYF.

This clone occurred once. Other DNA sequences in this sample translate to the same CDR3. The genes are TRBV29-1 and TRBJ2-3; 13 bases line up with TRBD2. The CDR3 contains 16 residues. Germline V lookup: CDR1 SQVTM, CDR2 ANQGSEA. J gave up 0 bases and V 6 bases, and 6 bases lay outside the gene matches. As DNA, the CDR3 is TGCAGCGTGGACGGACTAGCGGGGGATAGCACAGATACGCAGTATTTT. Protein product: CSVDGLAGDSTDTQYF.

V usage is TRBV28 and J usage is TRBJ2-1; possible D gene TRBD1, 6 bases. Per the germline V gene, CDR1 is MDHEN and CDR2 is SYDVKM. V lost 6 bases and J lost 2, with 14 bases in between. The CDR3 sequence is 15 residues long. The CDR3 DNA sequence: TGTGCCAGCAGAAACGACAGGAGGCCCTACAATGAGCAGTTCTTC. Residues: CASRNDRRPYNEQFF.

This clone was found a few times. The rearrangement uses TRBV5-4 and TRBJ1-2; TRBD1 aligns across 8 bases. V shed 6 bases and J 4 bases; nucleotides not matched to a gene: 11. Germline CDR1 SGHNT, CDR2 YYREEE (reference sequence). This CDR3 is built from 15 residues. CDR3 amino acids: CASNSATGVVYGYTF. In nucleotides, the CDR3 is TGTGCCAGCAATTCGGCGACAGGGGTCGTCTATGGCTACACCTTC.

V gene TRBV5-1 combines with J gene TRBJ2-1; 8 bases agree with TRBD1. Germline CDR1 reads SGHRS; CDR2 reads YFSETQ. This CDR3 has 13 residues. Losses at the gene ends were 2 bases for V and 7 bases for J; bases not matched to a gene: 2. The CDR3 DNA sequence: TGCGCCAGCAGCTTCAGGGGGCAAAATGAGCAGTTCTTC. Protein: CASSFRGQNEQFF.

This chain joins TRBV21-1 and TRBJ2-1; the table assigns TRBD1, which was not confirmed against the DNA. TRBV21-1 is a documented pseudogene. The length of the CDR3 is 22 residues. CDR3 sequence: CASSRKGVRTGDLGSVYNEQFF. In DNA form, the CDR3 reads TGTGCCAGCAGCCGGAAGGGGGTTAGGACAGGGGACCTCGGTTCCGTCTACAATGAGCAGTTCTTC.

The V gene is TRBV25-1, the J gene TRBJ1-5, with a weak D call TRBD1 (5 bases). V lost 7 bases and J 3 bases, leaving 19 bases between the germline ends. CDR1 and CDR2 from the germline V gene are MGHDK and SYGVNS. The CDR3 length is 16 residues. This CDR3 reads CASITGGVENNQPQHF. DNA for the CDR3: TGTGCCAGCATCACCGGGGGGGTTGAGAACAATCAGCCCCAGCATTTT. Full variable domain (remainder filled in from reference TRBV25-1 and TRBJ1-5): EADIYQTPRYLVIGTGKKITLECSQTMGHDKMYWYQQDPGMELHLIHYSYGVNSTEKGDLSSESTVSRIRTEHFPLTLESARPSHTSQYLCASITGGVENNQPQHFGDGTRLSIL.

The J gene is TRBJ2-2, the V gene TRBV19, with TRBD1 matching over 9 bases. The ends lost 6 bases at V and 1 base at J; junction bases unmatched: 9. The germline V gene has CDR1 LNHDA and CDR2 SQIVND (reference sequence). This CDR3 comprises 17 residues. DNA of the CDR3: TGTGCCAGTAGCAGGGACAGGGCTTTTCAGAACACCGGGGAGCTGTTTTTT. Its protein is CASSRDRAFQNTGELFF.

DNA for the CDR3: TGTGCCAGCACCAATTGGGGGGGCCCAAATGAAAAACTGTTTTTT. Protein product: CASTNWGGPNEKLFF. This chain connects TRBV27 to TRBJ1-4, with a tentative D call TRBD1 (6 bases). The CDR3 spans 15 residues. V was trimmed by 7 bases and J by 5 bases, leaving 17 bases between them. The germline V gene encodes CDR1 MNHEY and CDR2 SMNVEV (reference sequence).

This chain links TRBV10-3 with TRBJ2-7, with TRBD1 matching over 9 bases. V dropped 6 bases and J dropped 9; count of bases not matched to a gene: 6. The germline CDR1 and CDR2 sequences are ENHRY and SYGVKD. The CDR3 runs to 12 residues. The CDR3 here is CAIRGDREGQYF. The CDR3, as DNA: TGTGCCATCAGAGGGGACAGGGAGGGGCAGTACTTC.

V gene TRBV10-3 combines with J gene TRBJ1-1; 8 bases align to TRBD1. With V trimmed by 0 bases and J by 1 base, 4 bases remained unmatched. The V gene's germline CDR1 is ENHRY and CDR2 SYGVKD. The CDR3 runs to 16 residues. The CDR3 protein is CAISESSGTGNTEAFF. CDR3 sequence (DNA): TGTGCCATCAGTGAGTCCTCCGGGACAGGGAACACTGAAGCTTTCTTT.

The chain links TRBV5-4 to TRBJ2-5; 8 nucleotides agree with TRBD1. Germline CDR1 reads SGHNT; CDR2 reads YYREEE (reference sequence). This CDR3 spans 18 amino acids. With V trimmed by 0 bases and J by 4 bases, 14 bases remained unmatched. The CDR3 region is CASSLGPRGLQGAETQYF. The DNA of the CDR3 is TGTGCCAGCAGCTTGGGCCCAAGGGGTTTGCAGGGGGCAGAGACCCAGTACTTC.

The CDR3: CASSEDRRLQEQYF. In nucleotides, the CDR3 is TGTGCCAGTAGTGAGGACAGGAGACTTCAGGAGCAGTACTTC. The rearrangement links TRBV19 to TRBJ2-7; TRBD1 aligns across 7 bases. Looked up from germline, CDR1 is LNHDA and CDR2 is SQIVND (reference sequence). The CDR3 contains 14 residues. Losses at the gene ends were 5 bases for V and 7 bases for J; bases not matched to a gene: 11.

The chain links TRBV30 to TRBJ2-3; D gene uncertain. Trimming removed 2 bases from V and 6 bases from J, with 15 bases in between. The CDR3 extends over 14 amino acids. Germline lookup yields CDR1 GTSNPN and CDR2 SVGIG (reference sequence). CDR3 DNA sequence: TGTGCCTGGAGTTTCTCTGCCGAGGTTGATACGCAGTATTTT. Translated: CAWSFSAEVDTQYF.

The gene calls are TRBV4-3 and TRBJ2-7; 12 bases map to TRBD2. The CDR3 has 21 residues. The germline gives CDR1 LGHNA, CDR2 YSLEER. The junction had 20 bases not matched to a gene; V was cut back by 0 bases and J by 5 bases. The CDR3 region has the DNA TGCGCCAGCAGCCAAGATTATGATCCAGGACTAGCGGGAAACGGAAGGAACGAGCAGTACTTC. Residues: CASSQDYDPGLAGNGRNEQYF.

This clone appeared once. This chain links TRBV23-1 with TRBJ1-1; D perhaps matches TRBD1 (6 bases). TRBV23-1 is noted as an ORF with a role that remains uncertain. The CDR3 extends over 17 amino acids. V gave up 4 bases and J gave up 1 base, with 19 bases separating them. CDR3 sequence (DNA): TGCGCCAGCAGTCGCCCATATTGGGGGACACGGAACACTGAAGCTTTCTTT. This encodes CASSRPYWGTRNTEAFF.

The gene calls are TRBV18 and TRBJ2-5; weak D call: TRBD2 (6 bases). This CDR3 is 17 amino acids long. CDR1 is KGHSH, CDR2 LQKENI, per germline. Trimming cost V 2 bases and J 3 bases, with 19 bases left between them. The CDR3 reads CASSPRIGGEGKETQYF. The CDR3, as DNA: TGTGCCAGCTCACCAAGGATCGGGGGAGAGGGAAAAGAGACCCAGTACTTC. The entire variable domain, with the rest obtained from reference TRBV18 and TRBJ2-5, is as follows: NAGVMQNPRHLVRRRGQEARLRCSPMKGHSHVYWYRQLPEEGLKFMVYLQKENIIDESGMPKERFSAEFPKEGPSILRIQQVVRGDSAAYFCASSPRIGGEGKETQYFGPGTRLLVL.

Only a few counts were recorded for this clone. V usage is TRBV19 and J usage is TRBJ1-1, with D perhaps matching TRBD1 (5 bases). Trimming cost V 3 bases and J 5 bases, with 16 bases left between them. This CDR3 contains 15 residues. Germline V gene sequence: CDR1 LNHDA, CDR2 SQIVND (reference sequence). CDR3 sequence (DNA): TGTGCCAGTAGTATGGGCAAACTGGGGGGTACTGAAGCTTTCTTT. It yields the protein CASSMGKLGGTEAFF.

This clone has a handful of counts. V is TRBV6-4 and J is TRBJ1-5, with TRBD1 matching 10 bases. The CDR3 runs 19 residues. Trimming removed 5 bases from V and 0 bases from J; junction bases left unmatched: 13. CDR1 is MRHNA, CDR2 SNTAGT, per germline. The CDR3 sequence: CASSREPGQGPNSNQPQHF. Written as DNA, the CDR3 is TGTGCCAGCAGTCGAGAGCCGGGACAGGGGCCGAATAGCAATCAGCCCCAGCATTTT.

The rearrangement joins TRBV5-1 to TRBJ1-1, with a weak D call TRBD1 (6 bases). V gave up 4 bases and J gave up 0 bases, with 13 bases separating them. Per the germline V gene, CDR1 is SGHRS and CDR2 is YFSETQ. This CDR3 has 15 residues. CDR3 in amino acids: CASSPKGEMNTEAFF. For the CDR3, the DNA is TGCGCCAGCAGCCCCAAGGGGGAGATGAACACTGAAGCTTTCTTT.

This clone has just a few counts. The chain recombines TRBV9 with TRBJ2-7; TRBD1 is a possible D gene (5 bases). This CDR3 region has 13 residues. V shed 4 bases and J shed 3 bases, with 11 bases lying between them. Germline values: CDR1 SGDLS, CDR2 YYNGEE. In DNA, the CDR3 is TGTGCCAGCAGCTTCAGGGAAGGCTACGAGCAGTACTTC. Translated, it gives CASSFREGYEQYF.

This chain links TRBV27 with TRBJ2-1, with 8 bases identical to TRBD2. The CDR3 consists of 16 residues. V shed 6 bases and J 4 bases; nucleotides not matched to a gene: 11. Germline V gives CDR1 MNHEY, CDR2 SMNVEV (reference sequence). DNA for the CDR3: TGTGCCAGCAGACGGGGCCAGCGGGGGAGGTACAATGAGCAGTTCTTC. It translates to CASRRGQRGRYNEQFF.

The sample holds a few counts of this clone. The genes are TRBV19 and TRBJ1-2, with D maybe TRBD1 (6 bases). The germline V gene encodes CDR1 LNHDA and CDR2 SQIVND (reference sequence). V was shortened by 5 bases and J by 8 bases, with 12 bases between the two germline ends. The length of the CDR3 is 12 residues. The CDR3 is CASSAQGYGYTF. The DNA for the CDR3 is TGTGCCAGTAGTGCACAGGGCTACGGCTACACCTTC.

CDR3 residues: CSVEVGQGGQPQHF. The CDR3 DNA is TGCAGCGTTGAAGTCGGACAGGGAGGGCAGCCCCAGCATTTT. The chain is built from TRBV29-1 and TRBJ1-5, with 8 nucleotides matching TRBD1. The junction had 6 bases not matched to a gene; V was cut back by 1 base and J by 7 bases. The CDR3 length is 14 residues. Germline V gene lookup returns CDR1 SQVTM and CDR2 ANQGSEA.

The chain's CDR3 is CASSFGQGGTGELFF. CDR3 nucleotides: TGCGCCAGCAGCTTCGGGCAGGGCGGCACCGGGGAGCTGTTTTTT. The rearrangement joins TRBV5-1 to TRBJ2-2, with TRBD1 as a possible D gene (5 bases). This CDR3 has 15 amino acids. Germline loops: CDR1 SGHRS, CDR2 YFSETQ. V dropped 2 bases and J dropped 4 bases, with 12 bases sitting between them.

The V gene is TRBV19, the J gene TRBJ1-6; D not resolved. Germline V gene data show CDR1 as LNHDA and CDR2 as SQIVND (reference sequence). Trimming took off 3 bases at V and 6 bases at J, with 15 bases between the two ends. This CDR3 has 16 amino acids. The CDR3 DNA sequence: TGTGCCAGTAGTATCTCGCGGCAGCTAATTAATTCACCCCTCCACTTT. It specifies CASSISRQLINSPLHF.

Note on this clone: Because the CDR3's place on the DNA is in doubt, the DNA is left out and the CDR3 is given as listed by TCRdb. The chain employs TRBV11-2 and TRBJ2-5; the D call of TRBD1 is as the table states it, not checked on the DNA. The CDR3 has 14 residues if both end residues are counted. Germline V gene sequence: CDR1 SGHAT, CDR2 FQNNGV. This chain's CDR3 is CASSSRQFFGTQYF.

The chain combines TRBV4-1 with TRBJ1-3, with 7 bases identical to TRBD1. This CDR3 comprises 17 residues. Germline V gives CDR1 MGHRA, CDR2 YSYEKL. V was clipped by 4 bases and J by 1 base; unmatched bases: 10. The CDR3 DNA is TGCGCCAGCAGCCCCCGAGGGACAGTATTTTCTGGAAACACCATATATTTT. Encoded protein: CASSPRGTVFSGNTIYF.